The clone carrying this T cell receptor beta chain has just one count. Its antigen is unidentified. This CDR3 has 13 residues. Germline CDR1 and CDR2: ENHRY and SYGVKD. V was clipped by 10 bases and J by 0 bases, with 13 bases between them. This sample was included in a study of shared clonotypes between healthy human individuals. Study information: CD4 naive cells filled three plates per donor, CD4 memory three, CD8 naive two and CD8 memory one.

Repertoires were generated with immunoSEQ multiplex PCR, while TCRdb's copy carries only in-frame clones and drops some. The sample carries approximately 640,000 clones, less than 95% recorded once. General observations from the study: A reduction in generation probabilities was seen for non-shared clonotypes relative to those shared by all four donors.

The study enrolled healthy HIV-negative adults without recent acute infections or vaccinations as donors. This chain connects TRBV10-3 to TRBJ2-7; D is unclear. This receptor was obtained from a man younger than 35 in good health. Some clones in this sample may be carry-over from other donors' samples. The specimen was memory CD8+ T cells from PBMCs. Subset of the sample: CD45RO+ cells pooled with CCR7-negative TemRA cells. CDR3 amino acids: CATRQESSYEQYF. CDR3 DNA sequence: TGTGCCACCAGGCAGGAAAGCTCCTACGAGCAGTACTTC.